This T cell receptor beta chain derives from a study of blood T cell repertoires in COVID-19 (TCRdb year 2020). Describing the broader study: The collaborator samples originated in the United States, Italy and Spain and spanned the acute and convalescent phases of COVID-19. The material from the prospective study consisted of cDNA or gDNA derived from T cells, B-cell-depleted T cells, or PBMCs. The repertoires were released in a freely available public database intended as a resource for research on the immune response to SARS-CoV-2. Subjects who had been exposed to COVID-19, were actively infected with it, or had recovered from it provided the deeply sampled blood TCRbeta repertoires that made up the dataset. The samples were drawn from two sources: the first 160 participants of the ongoing ImmuneRACE study, and 1,200 or so subjects contributed by 6 global collaborators. Sample metadata almost always included a de-identified subject ID, COVID-19 status, age in years and sex. Where available, HLA class I and class II types were obtained from metadata supplied by the sample provider rather than from assay-based typing. Summary of the overall study and its limitations: Clinical and demographic metadata were provided uncurated, with the amount varying by source and participant.

The collaborating institutions used their own protocols to collect whole blood in K2EDTA tubes. For TCRbeta analysis, collaborator samples were shipped as frozen whole blood, as isolated PBMCs, or as DNA extracted from either sample type. The immunoSEQ Assay, a bias-controlled multiplex PCR, was used to amplify TCRbeta CDR3 regions from genomic DNA. The study's own analysis went as follows. The number of nucleated cells in each sample was estimated by amplification of reference gene primers within the assay. To quantify the absolute abundance of each unique TCRbeta CDR3 rearrangement, sequence reads were collapsed and filtered. For each sample, productive Simpson clonality was calculated as the square root of Simpson's diversity index over productive rearrangements. TCRdb stores this immuneACCESS table with in-frame sequences only. Part of the clones is absent; in the studies checked, under half of the shortfall reflects unresolved V genes, and no reason is known for the rest. V and J calls and clone size are as listed in that table; D and trimming were resolved from the DNA. This sample is represented by approximately 210,000 clones; 75% to 90% of them were singletons. Together, the top ten hold approximately 2.6% of the sample.

On this clone: The antigen it binds to is not known. Base qualities are not at hand, and no much larger clone is one base apart.

The CDR3 contains 13 residues, cysteine and phenylalanine counted. The CDR3 DNA has 39 bases and is translated from base 1. Sequences MNHEY (CDR1) and SMNVEV (CDR2) are obtained from the germline V gene (reference sequence). The junction carries 6 bases between V and J, which are trimmed by 1 base and 3 bases respectively. The material sequenced was peripheral blood. The chain couples TRBV27 to TRBJ2-5; TRBD2 could be the D gene, as 6 bases match. The sequence was obtained from a woman in her 70s with active or convalescent COVID-19. In nucleotide form, the sequence is TGTGCCAGCAGTTTATGGAGGGAAGAGACCCAGTACTTC. The translation is CASSLWREETQYF.